Following are 6 T cell receptor beta chains from one sample sequenced in a study of spatial heterogeneity in lung cancer. TCRdb passed the 5' RACE reads through MiXCR, listing each CDR3 protein once. Altogether roughly 26,000 distinct CDR3 sequences are present, approximately 6% being singletons, with the ten largest covering 20% to 25%. Noted time point: blood at routine non-recurrence follow-up after resection. Unsorted whole RNA samples from tumor, nontumor lung or frozen PBMC were sequenced. This material consisted of PBMCs, taken at follow-up. Receptors originate from a male donor with early-stage non-small cell lung cancer.

This clonotype has ten or more counts. The chain combines TRBV18 with TRBJ2-1; D is undetermined. Germline CDR1 and CDR2: KGHSH and LQKENI. Trimming left V 3 bases short and J 1 base short, with 10 bases between. This CDR3 has 15 residues. CDR3 bases: TGTGCCAGCTCACCTGGGGAAGGGTCCTACAATGAGCAGTTCTTC. It encodes CASSPGEGSYNEQFF. The full variable domain, with the rest looked up from reference TRBV18 and TRBJ2-1, is NAGVMQNPRHLVRRRGQEARLRCSPMKGHSHVYWYRQLPEEGLKFMVYLQKENIIDESGMPKERFSAEFPKEGPSILRIQQVVRGDSAAYFCASSPGEGSYNEQFFGPGTRLTVL.

The rearrangement joins TRBV5-1 to TRBJ2-5; 9 bases are a match to TRBD2. The CDR3 has 14 residues. The trim removed 3 bases at V and 5 bases at J, leaving 5 bases unmatched. Germline loops: CDR1 SGHRS, CDR2 YFSETQ. The DNA of the CDR3 is TGCGCCAGCAGCTCAGCTAGCGGGGCCGAGACCCAGTACTTC. This sequence encodes CASSSASGAETQYF.

This clonotype has ten or more counts. The V gene is TRBV6-6, the J gene TRBJ2-1; possibly TRBD1 for D (5 bases). The V gene's germline CDR1 is MNHNY and CDR2 SVGAGI (reference sequence). Between the trimmed V and J ends, which lost 8 bases and 4 bases, there was a span of 15 bases. This CDR3 region has 14 residues. CDR3 DNA: TGTGCCAGCCTCACAGGAACCGCTTACAATGAGCAGTTCTTC. Residues: CASLTGTAYNEQFF.

This clonotype is medium-sized within its sample. This chain connects TRBV2 to TRBJ2-3; the D gene is possibly TRBD2 (5 bases). Germline V lookup: CDR1 SNHLY, CDR2 FYNNEI. The CDR3 contains 13 residues. V gave up 8 bases and J gave up 0 bases, with 9 bases separating them. The CDR3 loop is CASCRTSTDTQYF. DNA for the CDR3: TGTGCCAGCTGCCGGACTAGCACAGATACGCAGTATTTT.

This clonotype showed up many times. The chain joins TRBV7-2 to TRBJ2-3; TRBD1 might be the D (6 bases). The germline V gene has CDR1 SGHTA and CDR2 FQGNSA. Trimming removed 4 bases at V and 2 bases at J, with 22 bases between. CDR3 length: 18 amino acids. The chain's CDR3 is CASSSRAGVPSLTDTQYF. CDR3 DNA: TGTGCCAGCAGCTCGCGGGCAGGGGTCCCGTCCCTCACAGATACGCAGTATTTT.

This clonotype occurred many times. V and J are TRBV7-8 and TRBJ2-1, with 13 bases matching TRBD2. The germline V gene has CDR1 SGHVS and CDR2 FQNEAQ. This CDR3 is 15 amino acids long. V lost 4 bases, J lost 6 bases, and 3 bases stayed unmatched. The CDR3 DNA follows: TGTGCCAGCAGCTCGACTAGCGGGAGGCGCAATGAGCAGTTCTTC. Encoded protein: CASSSTSGRRNEQFF.